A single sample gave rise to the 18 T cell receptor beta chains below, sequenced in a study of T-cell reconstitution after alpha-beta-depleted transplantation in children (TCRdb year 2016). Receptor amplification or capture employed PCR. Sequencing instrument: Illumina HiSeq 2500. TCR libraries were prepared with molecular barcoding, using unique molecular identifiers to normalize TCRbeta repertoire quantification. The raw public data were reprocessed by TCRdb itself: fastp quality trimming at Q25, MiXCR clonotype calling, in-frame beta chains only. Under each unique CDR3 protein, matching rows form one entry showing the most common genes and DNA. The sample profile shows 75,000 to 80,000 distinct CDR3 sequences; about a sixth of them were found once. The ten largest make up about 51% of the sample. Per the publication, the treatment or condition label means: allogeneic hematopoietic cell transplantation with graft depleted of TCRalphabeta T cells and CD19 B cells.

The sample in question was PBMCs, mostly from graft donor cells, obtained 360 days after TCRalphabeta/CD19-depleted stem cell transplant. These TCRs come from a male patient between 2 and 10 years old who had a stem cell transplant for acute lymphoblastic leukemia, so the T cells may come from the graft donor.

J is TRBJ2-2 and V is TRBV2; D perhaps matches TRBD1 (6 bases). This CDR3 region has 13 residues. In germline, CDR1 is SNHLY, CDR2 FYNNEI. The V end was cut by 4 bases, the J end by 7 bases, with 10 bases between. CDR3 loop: CASSVTGIGELFF. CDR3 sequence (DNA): TGTGCCAGCAGTGTTACAGGGATCGGGGAGCTGTTTTTT.

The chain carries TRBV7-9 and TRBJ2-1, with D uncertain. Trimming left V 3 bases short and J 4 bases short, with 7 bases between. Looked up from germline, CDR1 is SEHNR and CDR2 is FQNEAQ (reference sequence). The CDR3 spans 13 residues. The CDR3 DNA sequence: TGTGCCAGCAGCTTTACAGCGTACAATGAGCAGTTCTTC. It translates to CASSFTAYNEQFF.

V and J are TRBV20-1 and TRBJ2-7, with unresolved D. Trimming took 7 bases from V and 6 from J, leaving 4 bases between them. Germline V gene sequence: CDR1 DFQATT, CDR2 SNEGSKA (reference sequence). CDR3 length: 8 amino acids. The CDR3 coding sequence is TGCAGTGTGTGCGAGCAGTACTTC. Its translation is CSVCEQYF.

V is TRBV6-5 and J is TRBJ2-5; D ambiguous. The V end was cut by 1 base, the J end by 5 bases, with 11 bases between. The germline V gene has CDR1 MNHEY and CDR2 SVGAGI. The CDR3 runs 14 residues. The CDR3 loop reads CASSYFGLAETQYF. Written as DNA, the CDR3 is TGTGCCAGCAGTTACTTTGGGCTCGCTGAGACCCAGTACTTC.

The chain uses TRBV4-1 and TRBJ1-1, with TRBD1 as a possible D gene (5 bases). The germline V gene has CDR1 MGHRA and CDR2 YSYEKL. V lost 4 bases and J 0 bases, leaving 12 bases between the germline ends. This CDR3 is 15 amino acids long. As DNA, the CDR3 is TGCGCCAGCAGCCCTTTGGGACCCATGAACACTGAAGCTTTCTTT. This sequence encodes CASSPLGPMNTEAFF.

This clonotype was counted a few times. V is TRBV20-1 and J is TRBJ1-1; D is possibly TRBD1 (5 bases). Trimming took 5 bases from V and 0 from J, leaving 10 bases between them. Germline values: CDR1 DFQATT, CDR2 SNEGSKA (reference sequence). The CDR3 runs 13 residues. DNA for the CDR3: TGCAGTGCTGAGAGACAGATGAACACTGAAGCTTTCTTT. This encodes CSAERQMNTEAFF.

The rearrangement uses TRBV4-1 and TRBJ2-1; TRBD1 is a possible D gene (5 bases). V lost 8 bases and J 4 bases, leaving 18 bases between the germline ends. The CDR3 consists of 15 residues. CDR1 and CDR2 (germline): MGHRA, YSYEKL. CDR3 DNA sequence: TGCGCCAGCCAGATCAGGGATGGCGCTTACAATGAGCAGTTCTTC. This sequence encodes CASQIRDGAYNEQFF.

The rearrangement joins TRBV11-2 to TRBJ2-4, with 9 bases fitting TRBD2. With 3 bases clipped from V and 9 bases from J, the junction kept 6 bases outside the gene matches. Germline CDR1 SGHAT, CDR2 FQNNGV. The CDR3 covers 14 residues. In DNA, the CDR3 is TGTGCCAGCAGCTTCTCTAGCGGGATTAGCATTCAGTACTTC. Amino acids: CASSFSSGISIQYF.

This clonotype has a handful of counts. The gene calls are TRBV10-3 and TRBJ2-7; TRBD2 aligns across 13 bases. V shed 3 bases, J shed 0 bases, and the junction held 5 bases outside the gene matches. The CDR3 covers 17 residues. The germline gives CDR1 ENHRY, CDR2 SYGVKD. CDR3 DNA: TGTGCCATCAGTGAAATTCGGACTAGCGGGAGCTCCTACGAGCAGTACTTC. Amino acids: CAISEIRTSGSSYEQYF.

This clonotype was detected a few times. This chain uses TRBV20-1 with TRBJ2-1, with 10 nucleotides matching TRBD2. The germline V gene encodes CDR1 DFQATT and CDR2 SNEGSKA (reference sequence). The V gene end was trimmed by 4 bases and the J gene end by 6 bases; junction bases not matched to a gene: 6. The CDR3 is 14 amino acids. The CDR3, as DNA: TGCAGTGCTACTCTAGCGGGGGTTCCCAATGAGCAGTTCTTC. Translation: CSATLAGVPNEQFF.

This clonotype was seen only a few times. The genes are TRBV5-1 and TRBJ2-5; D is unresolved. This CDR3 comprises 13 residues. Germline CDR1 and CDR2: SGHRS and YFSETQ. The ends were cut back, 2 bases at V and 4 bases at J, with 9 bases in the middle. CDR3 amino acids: CASSFLTPETQYF. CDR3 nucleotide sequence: TGCGCCAGCAGCTTTTTAACCCCAGAGACCCAGTACTTC.

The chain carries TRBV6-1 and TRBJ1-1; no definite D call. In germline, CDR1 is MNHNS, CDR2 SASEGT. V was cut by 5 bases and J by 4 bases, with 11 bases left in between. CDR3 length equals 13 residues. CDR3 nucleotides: TGTGCCAGCAGTCGCAGACACTTCACTGAAGCTTTCTTT. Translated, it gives CASSRRHFTEAFF.

In nucleotides, the CDR3 is TGTGCCAGCAGCTTAGTGGCACTAGCGGACTACAATGAGCAGTTCTTC. Amino acids: CASSLVALADYNEQFF. The chain joins TRBV7-9 to TRBJ2-1, with 8 bases fitting TRBD2. This CDR3 is 16 amino acids long. Germline V gene data show CDR1 as SEHNR and CDR2 as FQNEAQ (reference sequence). V lost 1 base, J lost 3 bases, and 5 bases stayed unmatched.

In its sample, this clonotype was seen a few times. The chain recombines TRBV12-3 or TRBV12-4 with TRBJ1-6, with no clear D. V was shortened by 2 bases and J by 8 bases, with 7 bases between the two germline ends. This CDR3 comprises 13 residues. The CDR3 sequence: CASSLNEDSPLHF. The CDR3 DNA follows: TGTGCCAGCAGTTTAAACGAAGATTCACCCCTCCACTTT.

The CDR3 is CASSLVAGVAYNEQFF. CDR3 coding DNA: TGCGCCAGCAGCCTGGTAGCGGGAGTAGCCTACAATGAGCAGTTCTTC. The chain couples TRBV5-1 to TRBJ2-1, with 9 nucleotides matching TRBD2. The CDR3 consists of 16 residues. J gave up 2 bases and V 4 bases, and 7 bases lay outside the gene matches. The germline CDR1 and CDR2 sequences are SGHRS and YFSETQ.

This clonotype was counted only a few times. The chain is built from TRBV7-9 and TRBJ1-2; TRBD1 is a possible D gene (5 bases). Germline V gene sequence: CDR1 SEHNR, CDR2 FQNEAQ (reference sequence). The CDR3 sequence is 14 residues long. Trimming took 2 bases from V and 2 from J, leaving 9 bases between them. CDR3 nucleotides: TGTGCCAGCAGCTTAAAGGGGCAGAACTATGGCTACACCTTC. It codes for CASSLKGQNYGYTF. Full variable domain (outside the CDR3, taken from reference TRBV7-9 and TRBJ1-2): DTGVSQNPRHKITKRGQNVTFRCDPISEHNRLYWYRQTLGQGPEFLTYFQNEAQLEKSRLLSDRFSAERPKGSFSTLEIQRTEQGDSAMYLCASSLKGQNYGYTFGSGTRLTVV.

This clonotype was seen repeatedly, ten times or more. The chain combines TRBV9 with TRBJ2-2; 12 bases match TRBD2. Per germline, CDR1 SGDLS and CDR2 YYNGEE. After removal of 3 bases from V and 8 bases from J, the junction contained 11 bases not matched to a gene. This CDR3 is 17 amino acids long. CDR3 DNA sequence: TGTGCCAGCAGCGCCCCCTCTAGCGGGAGGGCCAAAGGGGAGCTGTTTTTT. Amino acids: CASSAPSSGRAKGELFF.

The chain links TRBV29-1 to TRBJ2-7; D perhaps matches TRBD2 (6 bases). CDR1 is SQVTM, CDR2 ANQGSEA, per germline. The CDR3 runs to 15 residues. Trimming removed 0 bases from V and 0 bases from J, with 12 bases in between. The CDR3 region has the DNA TGCAGCGTTGAAGATTGGGGCGGGGACTCCTACGAGCAGTACTTC. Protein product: CSVEDWGGDSYEQYF.